What follows are 20 T cell receptor beta chains derived from one specimen sequenced in a study of blood T cell repertoires in COVID-19. The assay was immunoSEQ multiplex PCR, and TCRdb's table has in-frame clones only and misses some. In the table there are under 400,000 clones, around 88% of which are singletons. Specimen: peripheral blood. All receptors come from a woman in her thirties with COVID-19, enrolled during active disease.

The V call is TRBV3-1 (or the pseudogene TRBV3-2), the J call TRBJ1-5; 7 bases line up with TRBD1. V was pared by 4 bases and J by 3 bases, with 9 bases of the junction left unmatched. There are 16 residues in the CDR3. Germline CDR1 and CDR2: LGHDT and YNNKEL (reference sequence). The CDR3 protein is CASSRGKGGLNQPQHF. In DNA form, the CDR3 reads TGTGCCAGCAGCCGAGGAAAAGGGGGCCTCAATCAGCCCCAGCATTTT.

The V and J genes are TRBV30 and TRBJ1-5; possibly TRBD1 for D (5 bases). Germline V gene sequence: CDR1 GTSNPN, CDR2 SVGIG (reference sequence). The V end was cut by 2 bases, the J end by 7 bases, with 12 bases between. The CDR3 totals 13 residues. DNA for the CDR3: TGTGCCTGGAGTCGTGCAGGGAGGCAGCCCCAGCATTTT. This sequence encodes CAWSRAGRQPQHF.

In this sample, this clone turned up a few times. The rearrangement joins TRBV10-3 to TRBJ1-5; D not certain. Between the trimmed V and J ends, which lost 0 bases and 6 bases, there was a span of 6 bases. Germline V gene data show CDR1 as ENHRY and CDR2 as SYGVKD. The CDR3 loop spans 13 amino acids. CDR3 sequence reads: CAISESVSQPQHF. CDR3 nucleotide sequence: TGTGCCATCAGTGAGTCAGTGAGTCAGCCCCAGCATTTT.

The chain has TRBV19 and TRBJ2-2; D not certain. In germline, CDR1 is LNHDA, CDR2 SQIVND (reference sequence). The ends were cut back, 3 bases at V and 6 bases at J, with 14 bases in the middle. The CDR3 is 15 amino acids. The DNA for the CDR3 is TGTGCCAGTAGTATTTATCCGGGTACGGCCGGGGAGCTGTTTTTT. It yields the protein CASSIYPGTAGELFF. Combining the CDR3 with reference TRBV19 and TRBJ2-2 gives the whole variable domain DGGITQSPKYLFRKEGQNVTLSCEQNLNHDAMYWYRQDPGQGLRLIYYSQIVNDFQKGDIAEGYSVSREKKESFPLTVTSAQKNPTAFYLCASSIYPGTAGELFFGEGSRLTVL.

The chain combines TRBV5-5 with TRBJ2-7, with D tentatively TRBD1 (5 bases). Germline V lookup: CDR1 SGHKS, CDR2 YYEKEE (reference sequence). The CDR3 has 17 amino acids. Trimming cost V 5 bases and J 0 bases, with 21 bases left between them. The CDR3 DNA sequence: TGTGCCAGCAGTCAAGGTTCAGGACACTGGAGCTCCTACGAGCAGTACGTC. Residues: CASSQGSGHWSSYEQYV.

This sequence joins TRBV14 and TRBJ2-3; 7 nucleotides agree with TRBD1. The CDR3 totals 14 residues. V shed 4 bases and J 3 bases; nucleotides not matched to a gene: 4. The germline V gene has CDR1 SGHDN and CDR2 FVKESK. In nucleotides, the CDR3 is TGTGCCAGCAGCCCGACAGGGATTACAGATACGCAGTATTTT. Its protein is CASSPTGITDTQYF.

The count of this clone is one. V is TRBV7-8 and J is TRBJ1-5, with D hard to call. V lost 5 bases, J lost 2 bases, and 16 bases lay in between. Looked up from germline, CDR1 is SGHVS and CDR2 is FQNEAQ. The CDR3 length is 16 residues. The CDR3: CASSSGLPGGNQPQHF. Here the CDR3 DNA reads TGTGCCAGCAGCAGCGGGCTCCCCGGCGGCAATCAGCCCCAGCATTTT.

The table lists this clone with a count of one. The chain is built from TRBV6-4 and TRBJ1-1; no clear D. In germline, CDR1 is MRHNA, CDR2 SNTAGT. V gave up 4 bases and J gave up 0 bases, with 6 bases separating them. The CDR3 has 13 amino acids. The CDR3 nucleotides read TGTGCCAGCAGTGCACAAATGAACACTGAAGCTTTCTTT. Translated, it gives CASSAQMNTEAFF.

The rearrangement uses TRBV30 and TRBJ2-5, with TRBD2 identical over 9 bases. This CDR3 has 11 residues. CDR1 and CDR2 from the germline V gene are GTSNPN and SVGIG (reference sequence). CDR3 amino acids: CASTSGETQYF. The CDR3 coding sequence is TGTGCATCGACTAGCGGAGAGACCCAGTACTTC.

J is TRBJ1-1 and V is TRBV14, with D hard to call. The germline V gene has CDR1 SGHDN and CDR2 FVKESK. V shed 2 bases and J shed 1 base, with 5 bases lying between them. The CDR3 is 13 residues long. The CDR3 region is CASSQMRNTEAFF. Here the CDR3 DNA reads TGTGCCAGCAGCCAAATGCGGAACACTGAAGCTTTCTTT.

This clone came up many times. V gene TRBV29-1 combines with J gene TRBJ2-5; 7 positions match TRBD1. In germline, CDR1 is SQVTM, CDR2 ANQGSEA. Losses at the gene ends were 7 bases for V and 3 bases for J; bases not matched to a gene: 5. This CDR3 contains 12 residues. The CDR3 loop is CSAGQAEETQYF. CDR3 coding DNA: TGCAGCGCCGGACAGGCGGAAGAGACCCAGTACTTC.

This clone was detected only a few times. The rearrangement uses TRBV7-9 and TRBJ1-1; 8 bases line up with TRBD1. CDR1 SEHNR and CDR2 FQNEAQ come from the germline V gene (reference sequence). V dropped 2 bases and J dropped 5; count of bases not matched to a gene: 16. This CDR3 is 18 amino acids long. In DNA form, the CDR3 reads TGTGCCAGCAGCTTAAACCGTGGAGGGACAGGTTGGAGTACTGAAGCTTTCTTT. It encodes CASSLNRGGTGWSTEAFF.

CDR3 DNA sequence: TGTGCCAGCAGCTTCGCGAGACACACCACAGATACGCAGTATTTT. Translation gives CASSFARHTTDTQYF. The genes are TRBV5-8 and TRBJ2-3; no clear D gene. V shed 2 bases and J shed 2 bases, with 12 bases lying between them. In germline, CDR1 is SGHTS, CDR2 YDEGEE. The CDR3 length is 15 residues.

The chain combines TRBV7-9 with TRBJ1-2, with TRBD1 as a possible D gene (5 bases). The germline V gene encodes CDR1 SEHNR and CDR2 FQNEAQ (reference sequence). The CDR3 loop spans 14 amino acids. Between the trimmed V and J ends, which lost 4 bases and 5 bases, there was a span of 14 bases. The CDR3, as DNA: TGTGCCAGCAGCTCTGGGACTGATGGATATGGCTACACCTTC. Protein sequence: CASSSGTDGYGYTF.

This clone was recorded at least ten times. The V gene is TRBV9, the J gene TRBJ1-2; D unresolved. Germline lookup yields CDR1 SGDLS and CDR2 YYNGEE. This CDR3 is built from 13 residues. V dropped 2 bases and J dropped 8 bases, with 13 bases sitting between them. The CDR3 DNA is TGTGCCAGCAGCGTTTCCCCAGCGGGAGGCTACACCTTC. It is translated as CASSVSPAGGYTF. The full variable domain, with the rest looked up from reference TRBV9 and TRBJ1-2, is DSGVTQTPKHLITATGQRVTLRCSPRSGDLSVYWYQQSLDQGLQFLIQYYNGEERAKGNILERFSAQQFPDLHSELNLSSLELGDSALYFCASSVSPAGGYTFGSGTRLTVV.

This clone has only one observation. The V and J genes are TRBV7-2 and TRBJ2-7; tentative D call: TRBD2 (5 bases). CDR1 and CDR2 (germline): SGHTA, FQGNSA. The V and J ends lost 5 bases and 0 bases respectively, with 14 bases between them. This CDR3 is 15 amino acids long. CDR3 amino acids: CASSQTTDYSYEQYF. CDR3 DNA: TGTGCCAGCAGCCAAACGACCGACTACTCCTACGAGCAGTACTTC.

V usage is TRBV5-4 and J usage is TRBJ1-6; D gene ambiguous. V lost 6 bases to trimming and J lost 7 bases, with 20 bases between them. The CDR3 runs to 16 residues. Germline lookup yields CDR1 SGHNT and CDR2 YYREEE (reference sequence). This CDR3 reads CASNLGGPDTNSPLHF. The CDR3 DNA reads TGTGCCAGCAACCTCGGTGGGCCAGACACCAATTCACCCCTCCACTTT. The full variable domain, completed using reference TRBV5-4 and TRBJ1-6, is ETGVTQSPTHLIKTRGQQVTLRCSSQSGHNTVSWYQQALGQGPQFIFQYYREEENGRGNFPPRFSGLQFPNYSSELNVNALELDDSALYLCASNLGGPDTNSPLHFGNGTRLTVT.

As DNA, the CDR3 is TGTGCCAGCAGCCAATACGGGGGAGCCAAAAACATTCAGTACTTC. Translated, it gives CASSQYGGAKNIQYF. The chain combines TRBV3-1 (or the pseudogene TRBV3-2) with TRBJ2-4; perhaps TRBD2 as D (6 bases). The V end was cut by 2 bases, the J end by 0 bases, with 8 bases between. The germline CDR1 and CDR2 sequences are LGHDT and YNNKEL (reference sequence). The CDR3 runs to 15 residues.

The chain links TRBV7-2 to TRBJ2-1; 13 nucleotides agree with TRBD2. Germline loops: CDR1 SGHTA, CDR2 FQGNSA. The length of the CDR3 is 16 residues. Trimming took 6 bases from V and 9 from J; bases not matched to a gene: 11. CDR3 region: CASSKVPGLAGPEQFF. CDR3 bases: TGTGCCAGCAGTAAGGTTCCGGGACTAGCGGGGCCTGAGCAGTTCTTC.

CDR3 protein: CASSWGQGWNEQFF. For the CDR3, the DNA is TGTGCCAGCAGCTGGGGACAGGGGTGGAATGAGCAGTTCTTC. This chain joins TRBV11-2 and TRBJ2-1, with 10 bases lining up with TRBD1. With 4 bases clipped from V and 7 bases from J, the junction kept 4 bases outside the gene matches. Germline V CDR1 and CDR2: SGHAT, FQNNGV. This CDR3 comprises 14 residues.